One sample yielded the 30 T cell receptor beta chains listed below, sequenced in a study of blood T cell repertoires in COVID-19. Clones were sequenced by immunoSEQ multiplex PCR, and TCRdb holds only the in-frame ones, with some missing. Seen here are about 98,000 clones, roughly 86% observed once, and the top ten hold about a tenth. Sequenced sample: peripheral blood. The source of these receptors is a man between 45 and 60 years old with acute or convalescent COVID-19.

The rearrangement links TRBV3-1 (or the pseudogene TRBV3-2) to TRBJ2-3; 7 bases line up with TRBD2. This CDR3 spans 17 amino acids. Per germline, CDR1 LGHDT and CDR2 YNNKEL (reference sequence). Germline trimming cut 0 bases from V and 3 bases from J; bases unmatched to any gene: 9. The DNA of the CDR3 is TGTGCCAGCAGCCAAGATGGCGGCGTGGGAGGGACAGATACGCAGTATTTT. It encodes CASSQDGGVGGTDTQYF.

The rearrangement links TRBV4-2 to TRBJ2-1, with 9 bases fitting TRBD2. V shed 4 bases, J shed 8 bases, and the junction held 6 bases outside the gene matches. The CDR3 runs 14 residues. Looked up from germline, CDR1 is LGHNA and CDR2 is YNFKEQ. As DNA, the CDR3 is TGTGCCAGCAGCCCGGGACTAGCCGGCGATGAGCAGTTCTTC. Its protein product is CASSPGLAGDEQFF.

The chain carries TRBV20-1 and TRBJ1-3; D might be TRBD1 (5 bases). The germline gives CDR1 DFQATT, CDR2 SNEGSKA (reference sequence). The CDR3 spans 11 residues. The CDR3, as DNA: TGCAGAGCAGGGTCTGGAAACACCATATATTTT. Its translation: CRAGSGNTIYF.

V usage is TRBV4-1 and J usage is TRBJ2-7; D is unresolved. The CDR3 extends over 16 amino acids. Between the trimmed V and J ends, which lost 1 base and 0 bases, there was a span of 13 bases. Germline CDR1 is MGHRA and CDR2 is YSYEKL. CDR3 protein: CASSQASSISSYEQYF. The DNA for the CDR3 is TGCGCCAGCAGCCAAGCGTCGTCTATATCCTCCTACGAGCAGTACTTC.

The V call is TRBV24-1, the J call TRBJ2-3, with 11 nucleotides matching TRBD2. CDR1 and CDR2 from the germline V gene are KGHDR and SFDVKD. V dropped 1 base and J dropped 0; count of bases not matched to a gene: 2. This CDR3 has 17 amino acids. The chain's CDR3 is CATSDFRTSGSTDTQYF. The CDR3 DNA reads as TGTGCCACCAGTGATTTCAGGACTAGCGGGAGCACAGATACGCAGTATTTT.

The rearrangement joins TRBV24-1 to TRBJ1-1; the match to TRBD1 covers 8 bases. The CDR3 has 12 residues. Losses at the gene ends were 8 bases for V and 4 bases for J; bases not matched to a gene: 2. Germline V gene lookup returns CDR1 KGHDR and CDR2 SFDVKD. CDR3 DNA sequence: TGTGCCACCAACGACAGGGGCACTGAAGCTTTCTTT. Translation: CATNDRGTEAFF.

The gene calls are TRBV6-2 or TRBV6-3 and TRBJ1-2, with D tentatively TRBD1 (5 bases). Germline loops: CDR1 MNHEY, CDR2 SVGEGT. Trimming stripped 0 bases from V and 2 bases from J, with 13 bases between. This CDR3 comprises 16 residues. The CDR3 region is CASSYSDRNSNYGYTF. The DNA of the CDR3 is TGTGCCAGCAGTTACTCCGACAGAAACTCCAACTATGGCTACACCTTC.

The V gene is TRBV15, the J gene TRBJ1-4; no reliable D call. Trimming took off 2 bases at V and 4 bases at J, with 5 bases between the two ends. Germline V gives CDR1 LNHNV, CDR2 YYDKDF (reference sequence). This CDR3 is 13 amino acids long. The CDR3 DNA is TGTGCCACCAGCAGACGGAGTAATGAAAAACTGTTTTTT. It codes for CATSRRSNEKLFF.

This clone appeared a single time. The CDR3 coding sequence is TGCGCCAGCAGCCAAGGACAGGGTACCTTCCAAGAGACCCAGTACTTC. Protein: CASSQGQGTFQETQYF. The V call is TRBV4-1, the J call TRBJ2-5; 7 bases align to TRBD1. Unmatched junction bases numbered 6, after V lost 1 base and J lost 1 base. Germline CDR1 and CDR2: MGHRA and YSYEKL. CDR3 length equals 16 residues.

The CDR3 sequence is CASSFRTSGTTYNEQFF. CDR3 bases: TGTGCCAGCAGCTTCAGGACTAGCGGGACGACCTACAATGAGCAGTTCTTC. J is TRBJ2-1 and V is TRBV5-8; 12 bases match TRBD2. Germline CDR1 SGHTS, CDR2 YDEGEE. The CDR3 contains 17 residues. The trim removed 2 bases at V and 2 bases at J, leaving 5 bases unmatched.

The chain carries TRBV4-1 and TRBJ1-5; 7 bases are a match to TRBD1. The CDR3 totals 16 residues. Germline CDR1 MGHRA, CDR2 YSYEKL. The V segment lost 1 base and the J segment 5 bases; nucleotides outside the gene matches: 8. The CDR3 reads CASSQVPGQNHQPQHF. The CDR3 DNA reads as TGCGCCAGCAGCCAAGTACCGGGACAGAACCATCAGCCCCAGCATTTT.

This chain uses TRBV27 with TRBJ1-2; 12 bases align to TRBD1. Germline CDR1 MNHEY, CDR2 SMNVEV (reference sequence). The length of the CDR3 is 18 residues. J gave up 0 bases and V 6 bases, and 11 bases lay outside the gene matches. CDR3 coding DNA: TGTGCCAGCAGATCCACCGGGACAGGGGGCAAATCTAACTATGGCTACACCTTC. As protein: CASRSTGTGGKSNYGYTF.

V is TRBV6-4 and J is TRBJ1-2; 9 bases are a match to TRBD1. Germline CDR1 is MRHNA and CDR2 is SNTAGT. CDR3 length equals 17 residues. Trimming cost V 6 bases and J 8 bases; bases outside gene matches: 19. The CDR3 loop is CASSSAFTSGTGYGYTF. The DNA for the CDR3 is TGTGCCAGCAGCAGTGCGTTCACATCGGGGACAGGGTACGGCTACACCTTC.

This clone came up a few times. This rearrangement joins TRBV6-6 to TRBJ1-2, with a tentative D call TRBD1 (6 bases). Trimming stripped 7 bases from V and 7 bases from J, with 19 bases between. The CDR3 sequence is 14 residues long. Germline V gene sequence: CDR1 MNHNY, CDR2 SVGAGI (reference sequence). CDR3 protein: CASTPRAGESGYTF. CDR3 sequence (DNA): TGTGCCAGCACCCCTAGAGCAGGGGAGAGTGGCTACACCTTC.

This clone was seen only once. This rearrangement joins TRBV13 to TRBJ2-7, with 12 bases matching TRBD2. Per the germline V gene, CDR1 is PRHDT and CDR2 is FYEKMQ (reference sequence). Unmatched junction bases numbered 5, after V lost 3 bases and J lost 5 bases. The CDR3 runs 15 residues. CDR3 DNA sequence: TGTGCCAGCAGCTTGACTAGCGGGAGCACCCACGAGCAGTACTTC. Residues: CASSLTSGSTHEQYF.

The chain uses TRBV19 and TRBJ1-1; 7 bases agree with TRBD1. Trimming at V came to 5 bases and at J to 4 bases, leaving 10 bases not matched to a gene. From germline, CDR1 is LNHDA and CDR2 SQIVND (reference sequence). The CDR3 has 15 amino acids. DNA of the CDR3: TGTGCCAGTAGTTGGGGCGAGGGGGCCGGCACTGAAGCTTTCTTT. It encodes CASSWGEGAGTEAFF.

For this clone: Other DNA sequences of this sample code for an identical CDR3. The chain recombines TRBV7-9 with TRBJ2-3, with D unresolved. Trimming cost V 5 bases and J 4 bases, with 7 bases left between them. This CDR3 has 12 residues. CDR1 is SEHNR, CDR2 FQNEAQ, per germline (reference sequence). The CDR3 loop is CASSPLSDTQYF. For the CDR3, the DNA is TGTGCCAGCAGCCCCCTGTCAGATACGCAGTATTTT. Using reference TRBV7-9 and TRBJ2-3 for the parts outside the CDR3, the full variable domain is DTGVSQNPRHKITKRGQNVTFRCDPISEHNRLYWYRQTLGQGPEFLTYFQNEAQLEKSRLLSDRFSAERPKGSFSTLEIQRTEQGDSAMYLCASSPLSDTQYFGPGTRLTVL.

CDR3 loop: CAWSPDSLRQFF. DNA of the CDR3: TGTGCCTGGAGTCCGGACAGCTTAAGGCAGTTCTTC. The chain employs TRBV30 and TRBJ2-1; the D gene is possibly TRBD1 (6 bases). The CDR3 spans 12 residues. CDR1 and CDR2 from the germline V gene are GTSNPN and SVGIG (reference sequence). Trimming took off 2 bases at V and 12 bases at J, with 14 bases between the two ends.

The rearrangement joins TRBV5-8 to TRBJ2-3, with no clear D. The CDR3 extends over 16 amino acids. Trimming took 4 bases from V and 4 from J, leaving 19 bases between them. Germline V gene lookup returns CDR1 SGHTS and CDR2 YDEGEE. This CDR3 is CASSHLDPPPADTQYF. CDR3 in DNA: TGTGCCAGCAGCCATCTAGATCCACCTCCGGCAGATACGCAGTATTTT.

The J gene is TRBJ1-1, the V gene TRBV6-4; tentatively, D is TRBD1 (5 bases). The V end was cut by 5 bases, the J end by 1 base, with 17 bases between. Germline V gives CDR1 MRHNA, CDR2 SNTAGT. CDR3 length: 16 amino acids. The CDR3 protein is CASSPAAGEANTEAFF. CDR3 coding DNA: TGTGCCAGCAGTCCGGCGGCGGGGGAGGCGAACACTGAAGCTTTCTTT.

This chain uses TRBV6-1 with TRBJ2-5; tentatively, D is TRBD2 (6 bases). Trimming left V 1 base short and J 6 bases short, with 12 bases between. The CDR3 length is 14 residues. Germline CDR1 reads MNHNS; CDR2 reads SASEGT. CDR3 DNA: TGTGCCAGCAGTGAAGGGAGGGTTAGGCAGACCCAGTACTTC. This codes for CASSEGRVRQTQYF.

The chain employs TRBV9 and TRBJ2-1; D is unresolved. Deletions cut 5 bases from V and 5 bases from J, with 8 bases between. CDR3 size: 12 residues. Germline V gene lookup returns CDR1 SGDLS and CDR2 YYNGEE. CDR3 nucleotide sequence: TGTGCCAGCAGTCTCCGGGACAATGAGCAGTTCTTC. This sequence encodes CASSLRDNEQFF.

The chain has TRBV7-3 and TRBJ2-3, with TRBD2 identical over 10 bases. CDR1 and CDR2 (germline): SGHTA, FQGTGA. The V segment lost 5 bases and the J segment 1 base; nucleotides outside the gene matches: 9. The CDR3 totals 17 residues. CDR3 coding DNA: TGTGCCAGCAGCCCCTATACCACTAGCGGGGGCACAGATACGCAGTATTTT. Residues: CASSPYTTSGGTDTQYF. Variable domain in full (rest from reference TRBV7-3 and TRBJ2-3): GAGVSQTPSNKVTEKGKYVELRCDPISGHTALYWYRQSLGQGPEFLIYFQGTGAADDSGLPNDRFFAVRPEGSVSTLKIQRTERGDSAVYLCASSPYTTSGGTDTQYFGPGTRLTVL.

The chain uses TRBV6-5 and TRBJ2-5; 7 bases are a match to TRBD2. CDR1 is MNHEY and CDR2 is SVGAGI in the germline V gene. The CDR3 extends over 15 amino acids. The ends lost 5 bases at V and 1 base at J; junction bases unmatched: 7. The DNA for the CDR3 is TGTGCCAGCAGTCTCCGGGACTACCCCCAAGAGACCCAGTACTTC. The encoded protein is CASSLRDYPQETQYF.

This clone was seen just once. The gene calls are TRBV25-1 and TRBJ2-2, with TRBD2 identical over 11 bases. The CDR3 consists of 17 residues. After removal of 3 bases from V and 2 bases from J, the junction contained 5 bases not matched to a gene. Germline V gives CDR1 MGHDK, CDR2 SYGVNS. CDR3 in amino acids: CASSEERLAGNTGELFF. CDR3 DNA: TGTGCCAGCAGTGAGGAGAGACTAGCGGGAAACACCGGGGAGCTGTTTTTT. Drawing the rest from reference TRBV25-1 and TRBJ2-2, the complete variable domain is EADIYQTPRYLVIGTGKKITLECSQTMGHDKMYWYQQDPGMELHLIHYSYGVNSTEKGDLSSESTVSRIRTEHFPLTLESARPSHTSQYLCASSEERLAGNTGELFFGEGSRLTVL.

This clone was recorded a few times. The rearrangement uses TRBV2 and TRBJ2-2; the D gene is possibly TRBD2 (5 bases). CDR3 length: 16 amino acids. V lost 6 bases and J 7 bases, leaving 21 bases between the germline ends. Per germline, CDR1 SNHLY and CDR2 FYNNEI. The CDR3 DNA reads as TGTGCCAGCAGGGCCTGGACTGGATTGACGGGCGGGGAGCTGTTTTTT. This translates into CASRAWTGLTGGELFF.

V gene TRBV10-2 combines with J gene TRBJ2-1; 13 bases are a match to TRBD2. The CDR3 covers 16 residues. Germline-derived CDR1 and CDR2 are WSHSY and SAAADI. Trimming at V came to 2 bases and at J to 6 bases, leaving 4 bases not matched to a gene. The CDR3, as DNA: TGCGCCAGCAGTGAGACACTAGCGGGAGGGTCCAATGAGCAGTTCTTC. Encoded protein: CASSETLAGGSNEQFF.

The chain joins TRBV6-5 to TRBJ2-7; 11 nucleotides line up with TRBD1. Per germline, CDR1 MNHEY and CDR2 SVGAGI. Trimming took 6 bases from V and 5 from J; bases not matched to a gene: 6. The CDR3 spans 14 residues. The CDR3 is CASRSGQGAHEQYF. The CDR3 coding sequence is TGTGCCAGCAGGAGTGGACAGGGGGCCCACGAGCAGTACTTC.

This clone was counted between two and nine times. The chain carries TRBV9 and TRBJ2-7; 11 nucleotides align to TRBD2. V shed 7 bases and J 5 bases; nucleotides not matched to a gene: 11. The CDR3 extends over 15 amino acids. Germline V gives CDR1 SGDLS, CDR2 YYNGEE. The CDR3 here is CASAMGTSGGNEQYF. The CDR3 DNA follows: TGTGCCAGCGCTATGGGGACTAGCGGAGGGAACGAGCAGTACTTC. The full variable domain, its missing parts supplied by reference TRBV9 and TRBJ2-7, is DSGVTQTPKHLITATGQRVTLRCSPRSGDLSVYWYQQSLDQGLQFLIQYYNGEERAKGNILERFSAQQFPDLHSELNLSSLELGDSALYFCASAMGTSGGNEQYFGPGTRLTVT.

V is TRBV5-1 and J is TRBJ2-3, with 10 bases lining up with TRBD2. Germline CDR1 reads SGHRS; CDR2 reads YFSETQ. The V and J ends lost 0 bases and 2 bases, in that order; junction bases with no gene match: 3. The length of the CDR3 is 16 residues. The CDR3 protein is CASSLGLAGATDTQYF. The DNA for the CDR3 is TGCGCCAGCAGCTTGGGGCTAGCGGGAGCCACAGATACGCAGTATTTT. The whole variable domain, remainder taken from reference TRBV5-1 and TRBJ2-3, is KAGVTQTPRYLIKTRGQQVTLSCSPISGHRSVSWYQQTPGQGLQFLFEYFSETQRNKGNFPGRFSGRQFSNSRSEMNVSTLELGDSALYLCASSLGLAGATDTQYFGPGTRLTVL.